This record covers a single TCR beta chain. Seattle patients were enrolled while actively infected and followed longitudinally. Per the original methods: Quantification of nucleated cells was approximated via reference gene primer amplification. Data came from immunoSEQ multiplex PCR; TCRdb stores just in-frame clones and leaves some out. Clone size and V and J calls were adopted from that table, with D and trimming inferred from the DNA. This table has just over 350,000 clones, 80% to 90% appearing once. This entry comes from a study of blood T cell repertoires in COVID-19. Across the whole study: PBMCs, B-cell-depleted T cells, or T cells provided the cDNA or gDNA that made up the material.

The V and J ends lost 1 base and 6 bases, in that order; junction bases with no gene match: 7. The V gene's germline CDR1 is SGHTA and CDR2 FQGNSA. This CDR3 comprises 15 residues. This clonotype was sampled from a woman in her sixties or seventies with COVID-19, enrolled during active disease. This chain uses TRBV7-2 with TRBJ1-2; TRBD1 matches at 8 bases. The sequencing sample was made of peripheral blood. The DNA for the CDR3 is TGTGCCAGCAGCTTAGTCACTGGACAGGGAAATGGCTACACCTTC. Its protein product is CASSLVTGQGNGYTF.